A selection of T cell receptor beta chains follows, all from one sample in a study of blood T cells in healthy people across ages. Using its own MiXCR run on the 5' RACE reads, TCRdb lists one record per CDR3 protein. The sample holds 800,000 or so distinct CDR3 sequences, 25% seen once. The data were also submitted as part of a second study, on T cells of mothers and their children.

Source material: blood. All receptors come from a boy under 18 in good health. CDR3s include the opening cysteine and the closing phenylalanine or tryptophan. The D gene is left open where the match is weak. Some rows have no size entry. The others give once, few or many, or a class for an expanded clone.

j_gene: TRBJ2-2
d_gene: NA
abundance: few
v_gene: TRBV4-3
CDR3nt: TGCGCCAGCAGCCAAGATTGGGCGACCGCGAACACCGGGGAGCTGTTTTTT
CDR3aa: CASSQDWATANTGELFF

j_gene: TRBJ1-1
d_gene: TRBD1
abundance: NA
v_gene: TRBV27
CDR3nt: TGTGCCAGCCTAGGACAGGGGAAGGCTGAAGCTTTCTTT
CDR3aa: CASLGQGKAEAFF

j_gene: TRBJ2-7
d_gene: NA
abundance: NA
v_gene: TRBV29-1
CDR3nt: TGCAGCGTCCCCCCGGTAATTCAGGGCTACGAGCAGTACTTC
CDR3aa: CSVPPVIQGYEQYF

j_gene: TRBJ2-5
d_gene: TRBD2
abundance: few
v_gene: TRBV20-1
CDR3nt: TGCAGTGCGCTGACTAGCGGGACTCGGGAGCAGTACTTC
CDR3aa: CSALTSGTREQYF

j_gene: TRBJ2-1
d_gene: TRBD1
abundance: NA
v_gene: TRBV19
CDR3nt: TGTGCCAGTAGTATCCAACAGGGGTACAATGAGCAGTTCTTC
CDR3aa: CASSIQQGYNEQFF

j_gene: TRBJ2-5
d_gene: TRBD1
abundance: NA
v_gene: TRBV27
CDR3nt: TGTGCCAGCAGTTTAGAAGGGACAGGGGGCGGATTCTGGGAGACCCAGTACTTC
CDR3aa: CASSLEGTGGGFWETQYF

j_gene: TRBJ2-5
d_gene: NA
abundance: few
v_gene: TRBV20-1
CDR3nt: TGCAGTCCGCAGGGCCAAGAGACCCAGTACTTC
CDR3aa: CSPQGQETQYF

j_gene: TRBJ2-4
d_gene: TRBD2
abundance: NA
v_gene: TRBV29-1
CDR3nt: TGCAGCGTCCTACAGCCGGGAGGGAAAAACATTCAGTACTTC
CDR3aa: CSVLQPGGKNIQYF

j_gene: TRBJ2-3
d_gene: TRBD2
abundance: NA
v_gene: TRBV10-3
CDR3nt: TGTGCCATCAGTGAGCGTAGCGGGGTGACAGATACGCAGTATTTT
CDR3aa: CAISERSGVTDTQYF

j_gene: TRBJ2-1
d_gene: NA
abundance: NA
v_gene: TRBV18
CDR3nt: TGTGCCAGCTCACCACGGATAAATAGCGGTAGGGGCCACAATGAGCAGTTCTTC
CDR3aa: CASSPRINSGRGHNEQFF

j_gene: TRBJ1-2
d_gene: NA
abundance: NA
v_gene: TRBV7-2
CDR3nt: TGTGCCAGCAGCTTGGGGGCGGGGGGCAACCTTTTTACCTATGGCTACACCTTC
CDR3aa: CASSLGAGGNLFTYGYTF

j_gene: TRBJ2-5
d_gene: NA
abundance: few
v_gene: TRBV4-3
CDR3nt: TGCGCCAGCAGCCAAGCGTACCGTGAGACCCAGTACTTC
CDR3aa: CASSQAYRETQYF